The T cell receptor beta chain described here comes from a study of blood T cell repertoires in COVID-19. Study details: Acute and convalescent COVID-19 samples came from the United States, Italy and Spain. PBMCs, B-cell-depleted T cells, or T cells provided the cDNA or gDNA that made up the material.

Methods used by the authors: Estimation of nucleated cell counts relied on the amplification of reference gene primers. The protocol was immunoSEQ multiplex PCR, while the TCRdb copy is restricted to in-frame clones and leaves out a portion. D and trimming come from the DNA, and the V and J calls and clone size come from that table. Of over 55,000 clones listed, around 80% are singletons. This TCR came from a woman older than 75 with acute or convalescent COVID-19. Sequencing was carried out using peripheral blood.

CDR3 sequence (DNA): TGTGCCAGTAGTATAACTAGCGGGACCTACAATGAGCAGTTCTTC. Encoded protein: CASSITSGTYNEQFF. The chain couples TRBV19 to TRBJ2-1; 10 nucleotides agree with TRBD2. The V gene's germline CDR1 is LNHDA and CDR2 SQIVND (reference sequence). Trimming removed 2 bases from V and 2 bases from J; junction bases left unmatched: 0. The CDR3 covers 15 residues.